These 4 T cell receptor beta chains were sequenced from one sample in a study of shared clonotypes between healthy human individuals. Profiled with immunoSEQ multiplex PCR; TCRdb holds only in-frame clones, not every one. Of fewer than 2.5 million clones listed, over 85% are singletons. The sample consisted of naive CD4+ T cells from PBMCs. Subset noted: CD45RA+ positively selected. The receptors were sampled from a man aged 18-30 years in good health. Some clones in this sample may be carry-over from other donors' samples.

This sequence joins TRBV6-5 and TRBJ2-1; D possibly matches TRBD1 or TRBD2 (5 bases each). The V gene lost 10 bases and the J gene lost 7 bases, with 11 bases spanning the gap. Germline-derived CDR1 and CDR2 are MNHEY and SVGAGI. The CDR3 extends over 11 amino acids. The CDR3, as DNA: TGTGCCACGCAGTGGGGGAATGAGCAGTTCTTC. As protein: CATQWGNEQFF.

This CDR3 is CASSFGDLPNYGYTF. CDR3 bases: TGTGCCAGCAGCTTTGGTGATCTGCCTAACTATGGCTACACCTTC. The chain links TRBV5-4 to TRBJ1-2; D is undetermined. The germline V and J ends were trimmed by 2 bases and 0 bases, with 11 bases remaining between them. CDR1 is SGHNT and CDR2 is YYREEE in the germline V gene (reference sequence). The CDR3 consists of 15 residues. Complete variable domain (other parts from reference TRBV5-4 and TRBJ1-2): ETGVTQSPTHLIKTRGQQVTLRCSSQSGHNTVSWYQQALGQGPQFIFQYYREEENGRGNFPPRFSGLQFPNYSSELNVNALELDDSALYLCASSFGDLPNYGYTFGSGTRLTVV.

The DNA for the CDR3 is TGTGCCAGCTCGGCCCTCAGGGGTGAAGAGCAGTACTTC. Its translation is CASSALRGEEQYF. This chain connects TRBV18 to TRBJ2-7, with D maybe TRBD1 (6 bases). The CDR3 sequence is 13 residues long. CDR1 is KGHSH, CDR2 LQKENI, per germline. The V end lost 6 bases, the J end lost 7 bases, and 16 bases lay between the germline ends.

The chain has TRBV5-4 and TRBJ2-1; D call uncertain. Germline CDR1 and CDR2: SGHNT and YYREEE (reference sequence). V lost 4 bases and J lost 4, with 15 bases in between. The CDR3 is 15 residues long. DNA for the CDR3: TGTGCCAGCAGCCGAGTAATAAGGTCGTACAATGAGCAGTTCTTC. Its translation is CASSRVIRSYNEQFF. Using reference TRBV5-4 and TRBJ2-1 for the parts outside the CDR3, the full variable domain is ETGVTQSPTHLIKTRGQQVTLRCSSQSGHNTVSWYQQALGQGPQFIFQYYREEENGRGNFPPRFSGLQFPNYSSELNVNALELDDSALYLCASSRVIRSYNEQFFGPGTRLTVL.